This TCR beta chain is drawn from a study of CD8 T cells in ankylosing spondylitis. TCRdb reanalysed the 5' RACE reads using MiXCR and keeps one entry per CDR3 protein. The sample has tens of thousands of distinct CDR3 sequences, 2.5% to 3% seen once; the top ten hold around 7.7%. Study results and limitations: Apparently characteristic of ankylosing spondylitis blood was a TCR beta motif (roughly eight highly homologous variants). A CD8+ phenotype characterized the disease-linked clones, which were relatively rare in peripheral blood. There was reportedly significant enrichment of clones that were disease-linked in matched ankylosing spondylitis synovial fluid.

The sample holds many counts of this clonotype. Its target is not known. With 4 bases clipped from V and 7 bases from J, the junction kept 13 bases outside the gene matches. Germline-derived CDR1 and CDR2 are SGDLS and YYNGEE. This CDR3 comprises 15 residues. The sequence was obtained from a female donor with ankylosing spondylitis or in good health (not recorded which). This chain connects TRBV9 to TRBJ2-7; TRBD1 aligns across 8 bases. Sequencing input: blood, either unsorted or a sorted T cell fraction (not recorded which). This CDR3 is CASSPEGQALFEQYF. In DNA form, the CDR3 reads TGTGCCAGCAGCCCGGAGGGACAGGCCCTCTTTGAGCAGTACTTC.